This is a list of T cell receptor beta chains from one sample in a study of T cell repertoires in cytomegalovirus infection. TCRdb redid the calling of the reads with MiXCR, one entry per CDR3 protein. This sample carries 500,000 to 600,000 distinct CDR3 sequences, 16% of them seen once, and the ten largest clones take 20% to 30%. The specimen was CD8+ T cells from PBMCs. Source of these receptors: a human donor in good health (CMV status not recorded). Some clones in this sample may be carry-over from other donors' samples. Each CDR3 is given with its conserved first and last residue. D genes are given only for firm matches. Only part of the rows carry a size: once, few, many, or a class if the clone is expanded.

v_call	clone_size	j_call	d_call	cdr3_nt	cdr3_aa
TRBV6-1	many	TRBJ2-3	-	TGTGCCAGCGGAGGGGGAACGCAGTATTTT	CASGGGTQYF
TRBV14	many	TRBJ2-3	TRBD2	TGTGCCAGCAGCTCTGGGACTACCCCAACAGATACGCAGTATTTT	CASSSGTTPTDTQYF
TRBV27	few	TRBJ1-1	-	TGTGCCAGCAGGCTGTACACTGAAGCTTTCTTT	CASRLYTEAFF
TRBV28	many	TRBJ2-4	-	TGTGCCAGCAGTTTGGGGTTGGGGGCCAAAAACATTCAGTACTTC	CASSLGLGAKNIQYF
TRBV5-4	many	TRBJ2-1	-	TGTGCCAGCAGCTTGGATTGGGGCATAGGATTCGAATACAATGAGCAGTTCTTC	CASSLDWGIGFEYNEQFF
TRBV6-5	-	TRBJ2-5	-	TGTGCCAGCAGTTACTCCTTGGGACCAACAGAGACCCAGTACTTC	CASSYSLGPTETQYF
TRBV3-1	-	TRBJ2-2	TRBD1	TGTGCCAGCAGCCGCGGACAGGGGGTAAACACCGGGGAGCTGTTTTTT	CASSRGQGVNTGELFF
TRBV24-1	many	TRBJ2-1	TRBD2	TGTGCCACCAGTGGGGGGGCAGAAGCGGGAGGCGACTACAATGAGCAGTTCTTC	CATSGGAEAGGDYNEQFF
TRBV12-3/TRBV12-4	few	TRBJ1-2	-	TGTGCCAGCAGTTTATACAGGGACGGGAACTATGGCTACACCTTC	CASSLYRDGNYGYTF
TRBV24-1	many	TRBJ2-1	TRBD1	TGTGCCACCAGCTGGACAGGGATAAATGAGCAGTTCTTC	CATSWTGINEQFF
TRBV6-5	-	TRBJ2-3	TRBD2	TGTGCCAGCAGTTACAATAGCGGGGGGGGAGATATGCAGTATTTT	CASSYNSGGGDMQYF
TRBV20-1	-	TRBJ2-7	TRBD2	TGCAGTGCGACGACTAGCGGAAGCTCCTACGAGCAGTACTTC	CSATTSGSSYEQYF
TRBV11-2	many	TRBJ2-7	-	TGTGCCAGCAGCTTATATAGCTCCTACGAGCAGTACTTC	CASSLYSSYEQYF
TRBV5-4	-	TRBJ1-2	-	TGTGCCAGCAGCTTGGATCGGGGTACCTATGGCTACACCTTC	CASSLDRGTYGYTF
TRBV4-2	few	TRBJ2-3	-	TGTGCCAGCAGCCAAGAACTAGGGGCAGATACGCAGTATTTT	CASSQELGADTQYF
TRBV27	-	TRBJ1-5	-	TGTGCCAGCAGCCCCCGGGCGCGGGGCAATCAGCCCCAGCATTTT	CASSPRARGNQPQHF
TRBV29-1	-	TRBJ2-5	TRBD2	TGCAGCGTTAGATTAGCGGGCCGGTACCAAGAGACCCAGTACTTC	CSVRLAGRYQETQYF
TRBV20-1	-	TRBJ2-7	-	TGCAGTGCTAGAGGGAATCAGGCTGCCTCCTACGAGCAGTACTTC	CSARGNQAASYEQYF
TRBV9	few	TRBJ1-3	-	TGTGCCAGCAGCGTTGCCTCCGGATCTGGAAACACCATATATTTT	CASSVASGSGNTIYF
TRBV11-1	many	TRBJ1-2	-	TGTGCCAGCAGCCCTACTACTCTCCGGGACGGCGAAGACTATGGCTACACCTTC	CASSPTTLRDGEDYGYTF
TRBV28	-	TRBJ2-4	-	TGTGCCAGCAGGGGAGGACACCTAGTAGCCAAAAACATTCAGTACTTC	CASRGGHLVAKNIQYF
TRBV3-1	many	TRBJ1-3	-	TGTGCCAGCAGCCACGAGGACGTCTCCCTGCTTGGAAACACCATATATTTT	CASSHEDVSLLGNTIYF
TRBV5-1	-	TRBJ1-1	-	TGCGCCAGCAGCGGAGGAGGGTCGGTTACTGAAGCTTTCTTT	CASSGGGSVTEAFF
TRBV7-6	few	TRBJ1-4	-	TGTGCCAGCAGCATTATTTATGAAAAACTGTTTTTT	CASSIIYEKLFF
TRBV7-3	few	TRBJ1-2	-	TGTGCCAGCAGCTTACCCAATGGCAGTGGCTACACCTTC	CASSLPNGSGYTF
TRBV7-8	many	TRBJ1-5	TRBD1	TGTGCCAGCAGCTTAAGAGGGGGCAGGAATCAGCCCCAGCATTTT	CASSLRGGRNQPQHF
TRBV7-9	many	TRBJ2-7	-	TGTGCCATCAACCCCCCTTCGGCAGATTCCTCCGAGCAGTACTTC	CAINPPSADSSEQYF
TRBV9	-	TRBJ1-2	-	TGTGCCAGCAGCGTAGACAGGGAAACCGGAGAGTACCTCTATGGCTACACCTTC	CASSVDRETGEYLYGYTF
TRBV4-1	many	TRBJ2-1	TRBD2	TGCGCCAGCAGCCAAGTAGCGGGAGATGAGCAGTTCTTC	CASSQVAGDEQFF
TRBV6-1	many	TRBJ2-5	-	TGTGCCAGCAGTCGATGGGCCCCAAAAGAGACCCAGTACTTC	CASSRWAPKETQYF
TRBV27	-	TRBJ1-1	TRBD1	TGTGCCAGCGGATTTCAGGGGGCGGGGACTGAAGCTTTCTTT	CASGFQGAGTEAFF
TRBV12-3/TRBV12-4	many	TRBJ1-1	-	TGTGCCAGCAGCCCTCCTTATACTGAAGCTTTCTTT	CASSPPYTEAFF
TRBV7-9	-	TRBJ2-5	-	TGTGCCAGCAGCCCCGGACGGTACCAAGAGACCCAGTACTTC	CASSPGRYQETQYF
TRBV29-1	few	TRBJ1-1	-	TGCAGCAGCGGGGTACGAACTGAAGCTTTCTTT	CSSGVRTEAFF
TRBV28	-	TRBJ2-3	TRBD2	TGTGCCAGCAGTCCTCCGGGGAGGGAGGCAGGCACAGATACGCAGTATTTT	CASSPPGREAGTDTQYF
TRBV28	many	TRBJ2-3	-	TGTGCCAGCAGTTTAAGGGGACGGGTGACCTCAGATACGCAGTATTTT	CASSLRGRVTSDTQYF
TRBV4-1	many	TRBJ1-3	-	TGCGCCAGCAGCTCCGGGACACCTGGAAACACCATATATTTT	CASSSGTPGNTIYF
TRBV11-1	many	TRBJ2-2	TRBD1	TGTGCCAGCGTCGACATTCCCCTTCGTAGGTCGGGACAGGTTAGCACCGGGGAGCTGTTTTTT	CASVDIPLRRSGQVSTGELFF
TRBV7-8	many	TRBJ1-1	-	TGTGCCAGCATCCACAACACTGAAGCTTTCTTT	CASIHNTEAFF
TRBV6-1	many	TRBJ2-5	TRBD2	TGTGCCAGCCTCCCCCGTGGGGCTAGCGGGGGAAAAGAGACCCAGTACTTC	CASLPRGASGGKETQYF
TRBV15	few	TRBJ1-1	TRBD1	TGTGCCGCAGGGGGGGCGAGTATGAACACTGAAGCTTTCTTT	CAAGGASMNTEAFF
TRBV2	few	TRBJ2-7	TRBD1	TGTGCCAGCAGGATTACGGGACAGCTATACGAGCAGTACTTC	CASRITGQLYEQYF
TRBV6-5	many	TRBJ1-2	-	TGTGCCAGCAGTATGAGGGGGAACTATGGCTACACCTTC	CASSMRGNYGYTF
TRBV5-1	once	TRBJ2-1	-	TGCGCCAGCAGCTTGGCCATTTCCTACAATGAGCAGTTCTTC	CASSLAISYNEQFF
TRBV7-2	many	TRBJ1-1	-	TGTGCCAGCAGATTGGGACTCCAGAATGAAGCTTTCTTT	CASRLGLQNEAFF
TRBV6-5	-	TRBJ2-1	-	TGTGCCAGCAGTTACATAGGGGGCAATGAGCAGTTCTTC	CASSYIGGNEQFF
TRBV6-1	few	TRBJ2-1	TRBD2	TGTGCCACTCAGGGACTAGCGGGTATCAATGAGCAGTTCTTC	CATQGLAGINEQFF
TRBV6-1	-	TRBJ2-3	-	TGTGCCAGCAGTGAATGGGACGGCACACTCACAGATACGCAGTATTTT	CASSEWDGTLTDTQYF
TRBV6-1	-	TRBJ1-6	-	TGTGCCAGCAGTTACGCCGAAGGGAATTCACCCCTCCACTTT	CASSYAEGNSPLHF
TRBV20-1	-	TRBJ2-7	-	TGCAGTGCTTTCGGACAGAGGCCCTACGAGCAGTACTTC	CSAFGQRPYEQYF
TRBV19	-	TRBJ2-1	TRBD2	TGTGCCAGTAGTATAAGGGGACTAGTCAATGAGCAGTTCTTC	CASSIRGLVNEQFF
TRBV6-1	-	TRBJ2-5	-	TGTGCCAGTGTGGGGAGGCGGCTTCTACAAGAGACCCAGTACTTC	CASVGRRLLQETQYF
TRBV6-6	few	TRBJ1-2	-	TGTGCCTCCACCCAGGCCCTAGGCTATGGCTACACCTTC	CASTQALGYGYTF
TRBV11-3	-	TRBJ2-7	TRBD1	TGTGCCAGCAGCTCTAGGACAGGGTGCTCCTACGAGCAGTACTTC	CASSSRTGCSYEQYF
TRBV7-2	many	TRBJ2-7	TRBD2	TGTGCCAGCAGCTTAGGCCGGACTAGCGGGAGGGGAGAGCAGTACTTC	CASSLGRTSGRGEQYF
TRBV7-4	-	TRBJ1-1	TRBD1	TGTGCCAGCAGTCTCAGGGGGGGGGAAACTGAAGCTTTCTTT	CASSLRGGETEAFF